Presented here are 14 T cell receptor beta chains from one specimen sequenced in a study of neurological immune-mediated disorders. TCRdb called the 5' RACE reads again in MiXCR, with one record for every CDR3 protein. Of fewer than 35,000 distinct CDR3 sequences listed, about 3.5% are singletons. Input material: PBMCs. The receptors were gathered from a woman aged 25 to 39 with multiple sclerosis.

This clonotype was counted a few times. The chain employs TRBV7-3 and TRBJ1-2; D is uncertain. The CDR3 runs 13 residues. In germline, CDR1 is SGHTA, CDR2 FQGTGA. V lost 9 bases and J lost 1, with 12 bases in between. The CDR3 DNA reads as TGTGCCAGAGGAGACCGGGTTAACTATGGCTACACCTTC. Translation: CARGDRVNYGYTF.

This clonotype was picked up a small number of times. Given a much more abundant clone one base away, this may be a read error. The chain links TRBV5-1 to TRBJ2-5, with 7 bases matching TRBD2. The germline V gene encodes CDR1 SGHRS and CDR2 YFSETQ. V shed 7 bases and J 5 bases; nucleotides not matched to a gene: 5. This CDR3 spans 12 amino acids. The CDR3 DNA follows: TGCGCCAGCCATACCGGGGGGGAGACCCAGTACTTC. It translates to CASHTGGETQYF.

This clonotype was seen only a few times. The V and J genes are TRBV6-5 and TRBJ2-4, with 11 positions matching TRBD1. CDR1 is MNHEY, CDR2 SVGAGI, per germline. This CDR3 comprises 14 residues. Trimming took 6 bases from V and 10 from J; bases not matched to a gene: 8. CDR3 in DNA: TGTGCCAGCAGAACCGGACAGGGGGCAGAAATTCAGTACTTC. This sequence encodes CASRTGQGAEIQYF.

This clonotype was observed at least ten times. This chain joins TRBV20-1 and TRBJ2-5; D unclear. The germline gives CDR1 DFQATT, CDR2 SNEGSKA (reference sequence). CDR3 length: 15 amino acids. V was cut by 1 base and J by 4 bases, with 16 bases left in between. The CDR3 is CSARAYTPWVETQYF. The DNA of the CDR3 is TGCAGTGCTAGAGCTTACACCCCTTGGGTAGAGACCCAGTACTTC.

Ten or more counts support this clonotype. The CDR3 here is CASTLFPGPPGGLQETQYF. CDR3 DNA sequence: TGCGCCAGCACGCTGTTCCCAGGCCCCCCGGGGGGCCTCCAAGAGACCCAGTACTTC. V and J are TRBV5-1 and TRBJ2-5; a weak D match, TRBD2 (7 bases). The CDR3 has 19 residues. Germline CDR1 is SGHRS and CDR2 is YFSETQ. The V end lost 6 bases, the J end lost 1 base, and 28 bases lay between the germline ends.

This clonotype was recorded a few times. This rearrangement joins TRBV13 to TRBJ2-1, with D tentatively TRBD1 or TRBD2 (5 bases each). Germline assignment: CDR1 PRHDT and CDR2 FYEKMQ (reference sequence). V was shortened by 4 bases and J by 7 bases, with 8 bases between the two germline ends. The CDR3 contains 12 residues. CDR3 sequence: CASSSWGNEQFF. The CDR3 region has the DNA TGTGCCAGCAGCTCCTGGGGGAATGAGCAGTTCTTC.

This clonotype was found many times. The chain links TRBV20-1 to TRBJ2-2; 7 bases line up with TRBD2. The CDR3 length is 14 residues. The V gene end was trimmed by 4 bases and the J gene end by 4 bases; junction bases not matched to a gene: 6. The V gene's germline CDR1 is DFQATT and CDR2 SNEGSKA (reference sequence). The CDR3, as DNA: TGCAGTGCTATGATAACGGGGGGCACCGGGGAGCTGTTTTTT. This codes for CSAMITGGTGELFF.

This clonotype was seen many times. The junction differs from germline at one of its ends, possibly a read error. The chain combines TRBV20-1 with TRBJ1-5; D perhaps matches TRBD1 (5 bases). CDR1 is DFQATT, CDR2 SNEGSKA, per germline (reference sequence). The CDR3 extends over 13 amino acids. CDR3 sequence reads: CSARDPRAQPQNF. The CDR3 region has the DNA TGCAGTGCTAGAGATCCCAGGGCTCAGCCCCAGAATTTT.

By sample fraction, this clonotype is medium-sized. This chain connects TRBV20-1 to TRBJ1-4; perhaps TRBD1 as D (5 bases). The V gene lost 3 bases and the J gene lost 6 bases, with 17 bases spanning the gap. Germline values: CDR1 DFQATT, CDR2 SNEGSKA (reference sequence). The CDR3 spans 15 residues. CDR3 coding DNA: TGCAGTGCTAGGCGCGCGGGCAGGGTTGATGAAAAACTGTTTTTT. Translation gives CSARRAGRVDEKLFF.

By share of the sample, this clonotype is medium-sized (0.01 to 0.1%). The chain is built from TRBV20-1 and TRBJ2-3; D gene unclear. The germline V gene has CDR1 DFQATT and CDR2 SNEGSKA (reference sequence). V gave up 2 bases and J gave up 0 bases, with 9 bases separating them. The CDR3 is 14 residues long. CDR3: CSARRGPSTDTQYF. CDR3 DNA sequence: TGCAGTGCTAGACGTGGGCCTAGCACAGATACGCAGTATTTT.

This clonotype was seen repeatedly, ten times or more. The chain carries TRBV20-1 and TRBJ1-3; the D is unclear. The germline V and J ends were trimmed by 3 bases and 0 bases, with 9 bases remaining between them. The CDR3 length is 14 residues. Germline CDR1 DFQATT, CDR2 SNEGSKA (reference sequence). Here the CDR3 reads CSARGAISGNTIYF. Written as DNA, the CDR3 is TGCAGTGCTAGGGGTGCAATCTCTGGAAACACCATATATTTT.

This clonotype was detected only a few times. Its ends do not fully match the called genes, so a read error is possible. The rearrangement links TRBV9 to TRBJ1-5, with D possibly matching TRBD1 (6 bases). The CDR3 runs to 15 residues. Germline CDR1 and CDR2: SGDLS and YYNGEE. CDR3 in amino acids: CASSLTEGGNQPQNF. Written as DNA, the CDR3 is TGTGCCAGCAGCTTGACGGAGGGGGGAAATCAGCCCCAGAATTTT.

This clonotype occurred many times. This chain joins TRBV5-1 and TRBJ2-7; possibly TRBD1 or TRBD2 for D (6 bases each). CDR1 is SGHRS and CDR2 is YFSETQ in the germline V gene. Trimming stripped 0 bases from V and 7 bases from J, with 17 bases between. This CDR3 spans 15 amino acids. As DNA, the CDR3 is TGCGCCAGCAGCTTGGCCGGGGGCCCCGGGGTGGAGCAGTACTTC. This encodes CASSLAGGPGVEQYF. Drawing the rest from reference TRBV5-1 and TRBJ2-7, the complete variable domain is KAGVTQTPRYLIKTRGQQVTLSCSPISGHRSVSWYQQTPGQGLQFLFEYFSETQRNKGNFPGRFSGRQFSNSRSEMNVSTLELGDSALYLCASSLAGGPGVEQYFGPGTRLTVT.

This clonotype has ten or more counts. This sequence joins TRBV20-1 and TRBJ1-2; D is ambiguous. This CDR3 is 14 amino acids long. Germline V gives CDR1 DFQATT, CDR2 SNEGSKA (reference sequence). V lost 5 bases to trimming and J lost 0 bases, with 13 bases between them. The CDR3 coding sequence is TGCAGTGCTCCTGTAGGAGGAGCTAACTATGGCTACACCTTC. Amino acid sequence: CSAPVGGANYGYTF.